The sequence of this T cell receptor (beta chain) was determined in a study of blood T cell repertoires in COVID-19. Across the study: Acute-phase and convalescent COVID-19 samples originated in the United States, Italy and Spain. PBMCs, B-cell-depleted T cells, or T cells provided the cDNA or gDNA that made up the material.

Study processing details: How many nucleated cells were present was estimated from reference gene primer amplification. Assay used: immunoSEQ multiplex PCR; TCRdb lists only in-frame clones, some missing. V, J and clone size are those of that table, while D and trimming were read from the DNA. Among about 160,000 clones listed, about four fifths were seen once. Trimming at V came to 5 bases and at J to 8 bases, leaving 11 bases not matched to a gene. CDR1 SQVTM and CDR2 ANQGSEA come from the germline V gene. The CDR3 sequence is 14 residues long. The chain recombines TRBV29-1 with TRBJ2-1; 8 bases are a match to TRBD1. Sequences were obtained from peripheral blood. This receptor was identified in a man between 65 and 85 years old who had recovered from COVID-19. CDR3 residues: CSVSRTGSADEQFF. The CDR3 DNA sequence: TGCAGCGTTTCCCGGACAGGGTCGGCGGATGAGCAGTTCTTC.